A single sample gave rise to the 23 T cell receptor beta chains below, sequenced in a study of T-cell memory formation after mild COVID-19. TCRdb independently ran MiXCR on the 5' RACE reads; one entry per CDR3 protein. In the table there are approximately 350,000 distinct CDR3 sequences, approximately 27% of which are singletons. The sample was PBMCs or a T cell subset sorted from them (not recorded which). These receptors were obtained from an adult woman who had mild COVID-19 (a few samples of this study predate the infection). Cell type and time point are not known.

In this sample, this clonotype turned up a few times. The chain is built from TRBV25-1 and TRBJ2-6, with TRBD1 identical over 8 bases. This CDR3 has 20 residues. Germline V gene sequence: CDR1 MGHDK, CDR2 SYGVNS. V lost 4 bases and J lost 0; bases outside the gene matches: 14. This CDR3 is CASSGGTGRRISSGANVLTF. The DNA of the CDR3 is TGTGCCAGCAGTGGTGGGACAGGAAGAAGGATCAGCTCTGGGGCCAACGTCCTGACTTTC.

A few counts support this clonotype. The V gene is TRBV9, the J gene TRBJ2-3; 15 bases match TRBD2. CDR3 length: 17 residues. Germline V CDR1 and CDR2: SGDLS, YYNGEE. Trimming at V came to 3 bases and at J to 6 bases, leaving 8 bases not matched to a gene. CDR3 region: CASSAMGLAGGLDTQYF. CDR3 in DNA: TGTGCCAGCAGCGCGATGGGACTAGCGGGGGGCCTCGATACGCAGTATTTT.

This clonotype has more than one count but fewer than ten. CDR3 amino acids: CATSSRTWGNEQFF. Written as DNA, the CDR3 is TGTGCCACCAGCAGCCGGACCTGGGGCAATGAGCAGTTCTTC. The chain uses TRBV15 and TRBJ2-1; no firm D call. CDR1 is LNHNV and CDR2 is YYDKDF in the germline V gene (reference sequence). The V end lost 3 bases, the J end lost 6 bases, and 12 bases lay between the germline ends. The CDR3 is 14 amino acids.

V usage is TRBV9 and J usage is TRBJ1-5; 7 bases agree with TRBD1. The CDR3 consists of 14 residues. V lost 0 bases and J lost 5; bases outside the gene matches: 2. Germline assignment: CDR1 SGDLS and CDR2 YYNGEE. CDR3 coding DNA: TGTGCCAGCAGCGTAGGGACAGGCGATCAGCCCCAGCATTTT. Translated: CASSVGTGDQPQHF.

V and J are TRBV7-9 and TRBJ1-1, with D unclear. The CDR3 has 14 amino acids. Germline CDR1 SEHNR, CDR2 FQNEAQ (reference sequence). Trimming shortened V by 5 bases and J by 1 base, and 11 bases separated the two germline ends. Here the CDR3 reads CASSPPAENTEAFF. For the CDR3, the DNA is TGTGCCAGCAGCCCACCGGCCGAGAACACTGAAGCTTTCTTT.

CDR3 sequence reads: CASSLGGRATGELFF. The CDR3 nucleotides are TGTGCCAGCAGCTTGGGTGGGCGGGCAACCGGGGAGCTGTTTTTT. The genes are TRBV7-3 and TRBJ2-2, with a tentative D call TRBD2 (5 bases). Trimming cost V 3 bases and J 5 bases, with 13 bases left between them. Germline values: CDR1 SGHTA, CDR2 FQGTGA. CDR3 length: 15 residues.

V usage is TRBV12-3 or TRBV12-4 and J usage is TRBJ2-7, with TRBD2 matching over 10 bases. The CDR3 loop spans 15 amino acids. J lost 3 bases, V lost 4 bases, and 6 bases had no gene match. The CDR3 nucleotides are TGTGCCAGCAGTTCCCGGACTAGCGGCCTCTACGAGCAGTACTTC. Translation: CASSSRTSGLYEQYF.

The V call is TRBV11-2, the J call TRBJ2-6; D not certain. CDR1 and CDR2 (germline): SGHAT, FQNNGV. The CDR3 runs to 15 residues. The germline V and J ends were trimmed by 5 bases and 0 bases, with 8 bases remaining between them. CDR3 nucleotide sequence: TGTGCCAGCAGCACACTCGTCTCTGGGGCCAACGTCCTGACTTTC. This encodes CASSTLVSGANVLTF.

CDR3 protein: CASSYGSGELFF. The CDR3 DNA follows: TGTGCCAGCAGCTACGGGTCCGGGGAGCTGTTTTTT. This chain uses TRBV7-9 with TRBJ2-2; no clear D. The CDR3 runs 12 residues. V was pared by 4 bases and J by 6 bases, with 6 bases between. Per the germline V gene, CDR1 is SEHNR and CDR2 is FQNEAQ (reference sequence).

The genes are TRBV12-3 or TRBV12-4 and TRBJ2-2; D unclear. V was cut by 3 bases and J by 0 bases, with 5 bases left in between. The CDR3 runs 14 residues. The CDR3 loop reads CASSFEANTGELFF. CDR3 sequence (DNA): TGTGCCAGCAGTTTCGAGGCGAACACCGGGGAGCTGTTTTTT.

This clonotype was found a few times. J is TRBJ1-4 and V is TRBV5-1; no definite D call. Trimming pared 4 bases from V and 0 bases from J, leaving 7 bases between. The CDR3 sequence is 14 residues long. Germline values: CDR1 SGHRS, CDR2 YFSETQ. CDR3 sequence: CASSPSSTNEKLFF. DNA of the CDR3: TGCGCCAGCAGCCCGTCGTCAACTAATGAAAAACTGTTTTTT.

The CDR3 bases are TGTGCCACCAGTGATACGGGCACGGCAGATACGCAGTATTTT. Translated: CATSDTGTADTQYF. V is TRBV24-1 and J is TRBJ2-3; D uncertain. Germline CDR1 KGHDR, CDR2 SFDVKD. The CDR3 length is 14 residues. V lost 3 bases to trimming and J lost 4 bases, with 10 bases between them.

J is TRBJ2-5 and V is TRBV3-1, with D maybe TRBD2 (5 bases). V lost 4 bases and J 1 base, leaving 13 bases between the germline ends. Germline CDR1 LGHDT, CDR2 YNNKEL (reference sequence). The CDR3 consists of 15 residues. The CDR3, as DNA: TGTGCCAGCAGCCGAGAGGGCCGAGTCCAAGAGACCCAGTACTTC. This codes for CASSREGRVQETQYF.

V gene TRBV7-6 combines with J gene TRBJ2-7, with TRBD2 as a possible D gene (6 bases). CDR1 SGHVS and CDR2 FNYEAQ come from the germline V gene. The V and J ends lost 5 bases and 4 bases respectively, with 15 bases between them. There are 14 residues in the CDR3. The CDR3 nucleotides are TGTGCCAGCAGCCTGGCGGAGGGCTCGTACGAGCAGTACTTC. This codes for CASSLAEGSYEQYF.

The table lists this clonotype with a few counts. The V and J genes are TRBV5-1 and TRBJ2-2; a possible D gene is TRBD1 (6 bases). CDR3 length: 14 amino acids. V lost 3 bases and J 5 bases, leaving 11 bases between the germline ends. Germline loops: CDR1 SGHRS, CDR2 YFSETQ. CDR3 protein: CASSSLGQTGELFF. CDR3 coding DNA: TGCGCCAGCAGCTCCCTTGGACAGACCGGGGAGCTGTTTTTT.

This clonotype has only a few counts. The chain uses TRBV6-5 and TRBJ1-2; possible D gene TRBD1, 5 bases. Per the germline V gene, CDR1 is MNHEY and CDR2 is SVGAGI. V was cut by 2 bases and J by 6 bases, with 16 bases left in between. The CDR3 covers 15 residues. The CDR3 reads CASSYVRASLDGYTF. CDR3 bases: TGTGCCAGCAGTTACGTCAGGGCTTCGCTTGATGGCTACACCTTC.

This clonotype was seen a few times. The rearrangement links TRBV29-1 to TRBJ1-1, with 7 bases that match TRBD1. Germline V gene sequence: CDR1 SQVTM, CDR2 ANQGSEA. CDR3 length equals 15 residues. The junction had 7 bases not matched to a gene; V was cut back by 3 bases and J by 0 bases. CDR3 residues: CSVERRGQLNTEAFF. CDR3 sequence (DNA): TGCAGCGTTGAGCGACGGGGACAGCTGAACACTGAAGCTTTCTTT.

In DNA form, the CDR3 reads TGCGCCAGCAGCCCCAAGGGATGGGGTGAAAAACTGTTTTTT. Its translation: CASSPKGWGEKLFF. The chain has TRBV5-1 and TRBJ1-4; no clear D. CDR3 length equals 14 residues. Per the germline V gene, CDR1 is SGHRS and CDR2 is YFSETQ. V gave up 4 bases and J gave up 7 bases, with 14 bases separating them.

The V and J genes are TRBV12-3 or TRBV12-4 and TRBJ1-2, with D perhaps TRBD1 (5 bases). This CDR3 region has 15 residues. The V end lost 4 bases, the J end lost 5 bases, and 17 bases lay between the germline ends. CDR3 DNA sequence: TGTGCCAGCAGTTCCAACCCAGCGGGGCTTTATGGCTACACCTTC. This codes for CASSSNPAGLYGYTF.

The sample holds a few counts of this clonotype. The chain joins TRBV20-1 to TRBJ2-1; 9 bases map to TRBD2. The CDR3 contains 15 residues. Losses at the gene ends were 1 base for V and 4 bases for J; bases not matched to a gene: 5. Germline V gene lookup returns CDR1 DFQATT and CDR2 SNEGSKA (reference sequence). The CDR3 loop reads CSARVSGLAYNEQFF. As DNA, the CDR3 is TGCAGTGCTAGAGTATCGGGACTAGCTTACAATGAGCAGTTCTTC.

This clonotype was seen a handful of times. This sequence joins TRBV6-5 and TRBJ2-5, with 10 bases fitting TRBD1. CDR3 length: 15 residues. Germline values: CDR1 MNHEY, CDR2 SVGAGI. The V segment lost 0 bases and the J segment 4 bases; nucleotides outside the gene matches: 2. CDR3 in DNA: TGTGCCAGCAGTTACTCGACAGGGGGCCTAGAGACCCAGTACTTC. This translates into CASSYSTGGLETQYF.

The chain recombines TRBV5-1 with TRBJ2-7; 9 bases are shared with TRBD2. Germline CDR1 reads SGHRS; CDR2 reads YFSETQ. CDR3 length equals 13 residues. Losses at the gene ends were 4 bases for V and 6 bases for J; bases not matched to a gene: 5. CDR3: CASSLTSGFEQYF. In DNA, the CDR3 is TGCGCCAGCAGCCTGACTAGCGGATTCGAGCAGTACTTC.

This clonotype was found a few times. The chain employs TRBV12-3 or TRBV12-4 and TRBJ1-1; 8 bases match TRBD1. The ends lost 5 bases at V and 2 bases at J; junction bases unmatched: 7. CDR3 length equals 15 residues. CDR3 DNA sequence: TGTGCCAGCAGTCGGACCGGGACAGGAAACACTGAAGCTTTCTTT. This gives the protein CASSRTGTGNTEAFF.